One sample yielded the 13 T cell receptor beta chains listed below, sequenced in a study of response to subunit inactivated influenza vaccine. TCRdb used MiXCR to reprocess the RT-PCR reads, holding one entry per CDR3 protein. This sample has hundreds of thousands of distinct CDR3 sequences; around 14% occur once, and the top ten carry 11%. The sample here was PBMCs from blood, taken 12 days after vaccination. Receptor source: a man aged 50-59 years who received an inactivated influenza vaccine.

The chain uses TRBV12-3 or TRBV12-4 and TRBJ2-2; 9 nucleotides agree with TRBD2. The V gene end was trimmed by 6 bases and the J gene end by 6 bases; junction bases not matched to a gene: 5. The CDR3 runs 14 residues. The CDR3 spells CASSQRGEAGELFF. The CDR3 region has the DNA TGTGCCAGCAGCCAGCGGGGGGAAGCCGGGGAGCTGTTTTTT.

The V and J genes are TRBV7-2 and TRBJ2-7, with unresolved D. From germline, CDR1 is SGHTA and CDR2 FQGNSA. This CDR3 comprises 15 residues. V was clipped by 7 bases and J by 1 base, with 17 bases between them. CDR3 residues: CASTRDGYWSYEQYF. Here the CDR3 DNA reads TGTGCCAGCACCAGAGACGGCTACTGGTCCTACGAGCAGTACTTC.

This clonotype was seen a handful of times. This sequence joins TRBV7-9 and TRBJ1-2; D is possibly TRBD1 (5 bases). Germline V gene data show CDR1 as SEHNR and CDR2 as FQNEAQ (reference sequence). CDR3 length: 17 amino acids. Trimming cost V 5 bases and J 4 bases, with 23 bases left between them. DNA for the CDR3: TGTGCCAGCAGCCCCGTCCCGGGACTTACTTCGGTCTATGGCTACACCTTC. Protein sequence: CASSPVPGLTSVYGYTF. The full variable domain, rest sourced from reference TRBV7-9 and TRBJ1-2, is DTGVSQNPRHKITKRGQNVTFRCDPISEHNRLYWYRQTLGQGPEFLTYFQNEAQLEKSRLLSDRFSAERPKGSFSTLEIQRTEQGDSAMYLCASSPVPGLTSVYGYTFGSGTRLTVV.

The CDR3 sequence: CASSYTRGGSSYNEQFF. CDR3 DNA sequence: TGTGCCAGCAGCTACACACGTGGAGGGAGCTCCTACAATGAGCAGTTCTTC. The chain has TRBV6-2 or TRBV6-3 and TRBJ2-1; D possibly corresponds to TRBD2 (6 bases). V dropped 6 bases and J dropped 0 bases, with 18 bases sitting between them. The CDR3 consists of 17 residues. In germline, CDR1 is MNHEY, CDR2 SVGEGT.

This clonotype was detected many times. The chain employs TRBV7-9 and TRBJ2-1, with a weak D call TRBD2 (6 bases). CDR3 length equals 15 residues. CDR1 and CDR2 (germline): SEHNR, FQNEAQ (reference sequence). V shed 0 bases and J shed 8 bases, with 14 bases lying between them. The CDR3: CASSLATTSLHEQFF. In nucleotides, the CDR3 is TGTGCCAGCAGCTTAGCTACAACTAGCCTGCATGAGCAGTTCTTC.

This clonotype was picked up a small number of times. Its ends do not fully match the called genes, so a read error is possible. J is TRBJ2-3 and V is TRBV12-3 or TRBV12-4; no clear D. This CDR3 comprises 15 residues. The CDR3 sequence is CASGLFGARTDTQYF. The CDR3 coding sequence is TGTGCCAGCGGTTTATTCGGAGCCCGCACAGATACGCAGTATTTT.

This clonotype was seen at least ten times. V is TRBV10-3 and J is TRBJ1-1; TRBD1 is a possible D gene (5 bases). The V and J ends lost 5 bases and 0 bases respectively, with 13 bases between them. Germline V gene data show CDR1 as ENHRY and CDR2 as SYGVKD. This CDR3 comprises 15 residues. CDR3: CAISKEPTVNTEAFF. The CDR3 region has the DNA TGTGCCATCAGTAAAGAACCGACAGTGAACACTGAAGCTTTCTTT.

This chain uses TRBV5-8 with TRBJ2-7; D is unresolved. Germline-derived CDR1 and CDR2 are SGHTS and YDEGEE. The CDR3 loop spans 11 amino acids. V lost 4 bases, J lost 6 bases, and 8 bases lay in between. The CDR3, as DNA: TGTGCCAGCAGCCGCCGGGCCGAGCAGTACTTC. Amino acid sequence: CASSRRAEQYF.

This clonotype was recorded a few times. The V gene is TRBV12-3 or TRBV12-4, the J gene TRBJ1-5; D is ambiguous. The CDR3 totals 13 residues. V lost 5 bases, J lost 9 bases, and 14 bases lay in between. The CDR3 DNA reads TGTGCCAGCAGTCTTCCGCCGCAAGGGCCCCAGCATTTT. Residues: CASSLPPQGPQHF.

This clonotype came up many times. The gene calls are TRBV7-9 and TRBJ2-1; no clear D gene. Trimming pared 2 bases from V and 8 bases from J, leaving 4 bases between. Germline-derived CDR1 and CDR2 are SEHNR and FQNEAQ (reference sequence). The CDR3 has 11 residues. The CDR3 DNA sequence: TGTGCCAGCAGCTTAACCCATGAGCAGTTCTTC. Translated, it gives CASSLTHEQFF.

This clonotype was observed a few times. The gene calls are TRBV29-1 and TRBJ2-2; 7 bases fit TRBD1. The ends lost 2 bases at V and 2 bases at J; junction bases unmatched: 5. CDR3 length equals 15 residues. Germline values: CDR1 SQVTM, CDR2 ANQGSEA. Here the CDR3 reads CSVENRDSNTGELFF. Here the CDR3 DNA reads TGCAGCGTTGAAAACCGGGACAGTAACACCGGGGAGCTGTTTTTT.

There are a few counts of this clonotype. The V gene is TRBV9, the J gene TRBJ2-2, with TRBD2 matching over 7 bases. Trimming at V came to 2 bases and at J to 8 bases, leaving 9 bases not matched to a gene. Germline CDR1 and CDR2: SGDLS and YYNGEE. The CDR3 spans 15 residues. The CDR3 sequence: CASSVRDYGVGELFF. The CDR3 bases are TGTGCCAGCAGCGTCCGGGACTACGGAGTTGGGGAGCTGTTTTTT.

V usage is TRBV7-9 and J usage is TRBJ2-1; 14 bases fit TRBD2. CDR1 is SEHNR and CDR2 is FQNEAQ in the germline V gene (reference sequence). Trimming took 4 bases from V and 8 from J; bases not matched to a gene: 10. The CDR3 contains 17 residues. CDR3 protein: CASSSMTSGRAVHEQFF. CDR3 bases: TGTGCCAGCAGCTCCATGACTAGCGGGAGGGCCGTCCATGAGCAGTTCTTC.